The rows below give T cell receptor beta chains drawn from one sample of a study of cytomegalovirus exposure and HLA in healthy donors. Libraries were prepared by immunoSEQ multiplex PCR; TCRdb keeps only in-frame clonotypes and omits some of them. The repertoire holds fewer than 200,000 clones, with about 80% as singletons. Specimen: PBMCs. The receptors were sampled from a man between 40 and 49 years old in good health and CMV-seronegative. The CDR3 runs from the conserved cysteine through the conserved F or W. A D gene is named only where the DNA matches it firmly. Expanded clones are given a class, and other clones once, few, many or no size at all.

TRBJ2-1 | - | TRBV15 | TRBD2 | TGTGCCACCAGCAGAGATTTCGGCGGGAGGGGCGATGAGCAGTTCTTC | CATSRDFGGRGDEQFF
TRBJ2-5 | - | TRBV15 | TRBD1 | TGTGCCACCAGCAGAGGAGGGGGCGATGAGACCCAGTACTTC | CATSRGGGDETQYF
TRBJ2-7 | - | TRBV27 | - | TGTGCCAGCAGTCAGGACTATCTTGGCTACGAGCAGTACTTC | CASSQDYLGYEQYF
TRBJ2-3 | - | TRBV5-1 | - | TGCGCCAGCAGCTTGGAAGGAGTTGCGGATACGCAGTATTTT | CASSLEGVADTQYF
TRBJ2-1 | - | TRBV27 | - | TGTGCCAGCAGTTTACTCACAGGGAATGAGCAGTTCTTC | CASSLLTGNEQFF
TRBJ2-1 | few | TRBV29-1 | - | TGCAGCGTTTTTTCTAGGGAGAGACTCAATGAGCAGTTCTTC | CSVFSRERLNEQFF
TRBJ2-2 | few | TRBV6-5 | - | TGTGCCAGCAGTGGCGGCCTAGGCGGGGAGCTGTTTTTT | CASSGGLGGELFF
TRBJ2-1 | - | TRBV7-8 | - | TGTGCCAGCAGCGTCACGACTAGCAATGAGCAGTTCTTC | CASSVTTSNEQFF
TRBJ2-5 | - | TRBV19 | - | TGTGCCAGTAGTATGGGGGCTCAAGAGACCCAGTACTTC | CASSMGAQETQYF
TRBJ2-5 | few | TRBV5-1 | TRBD2 | TGCGCCAGCAGCTTGGGCGGGGAGGGGCAAGAGACCCAGTACTTC | CASSLGGEGQETQYF
TRBJ2-5 | once | TRBV5-4 | TRBD1 | TGTGCCAGCAGCTCACCGACAGGGGGAGAGACCCAGTACTTC | CASSSPTGGETQYF
TRBJ2-1 | few | TRBV28 | TRBD2 | TGTGCCAGCAGTTGGCAGCGGGAGAATAATGAGCAGTTCTTC | CASSWQRENNEQFF
TRBJ2-5 | - | TRBV7-9 | - | TGTGCCAGCAGCTTAGGAACGGGGCAAGAGACCCAGTACTTC | CASSLGTGQETQYF
TRBJ2-2 | - | TRBV7-2 | - | TGTGCCAGCAGCTCCCCAGTCGGGGAGCTGTTTTTT | CASSSPVGELFF
TRBJ2-5 | few | TRBV18 | TRBD1 | TGTGCCAGCTCGCAAACAGGGGGAGAGACCCAGTACTTC | CASSQTGGETQYF
TRBJ1-5 | - | TRBV7-2 | TRBD1 | TGTGCCAGCAGCCCAGGGGGGACGGGTCAGCCCCAGCATTTT | CASSPGGTGQPQHF
TRBJ2-1 | - | TRBV7-9 | TRBD2 | TGTGCCAGCAGCTCGACTAGCGGGGAGTCCCTCGAGCAGTTCTTC | CASSSTSGESLEQFF
TRBJ2-1 | - | TRBV5-4 | - | TGTGCCAGCAGCCCGGCCCGGTTACTCGGCGGCTCCTACAATGAGCAGTTCTTC | CASSPARLLGGSYNEQFF
TRBJ2-7 | few | TRBV27 | - | - | CASSLSLRGQAPVLYF
TRBJ2-4 | - | TRBV7-8 | - | TGTGCCAGCAGCTTATCCCCAGGTGGGATTCAGTACTTC | CASSLSPGGIQYF
TRBJ1-2 | - | TRBV28 | TRBD1 | TGTGCCAGCAGTTACGGACAGGGAGTCTATGGCTACACCTTC | CASSYGQGVYGYTF
TRBJ2-7 | - | TRBV19 | - | TGTGCCAGTAGCGGCCCAGGTAACTACGAGCAGTACTTC | CASSGPGNYEQYF
TRBJ2-1 | once | TRBV27 | TRBD1 | TGTGCCAGTAGTCCACGACAGGGAACCTACAATGAGCAGTTCTTC | CASSPRQGTYNEQFF
TRBJ2-2 | - | TRBV5-1 | TRBD2 | TGCGCCAGCAGCTCAGGACTAGCGGGACCCACCGGGGAGCTGTTTTTT | CASSSGLAGPTGELFF
TRBJ2-7 | - | TRBV10-3 | TRBD1 | TGTGCCATCATGGGACAGGGGGCCTACGAGCAGTACTTC | CAIMGQGAYEQYF
TRBJ1-1 | once | TRBV16 | - | TGTGCCAGCAGCCCAGGGCTGAACACTGAAGCTTTCTTT | CASSPGLNTEAFF
TRBJ2-7 | - | TRBV29-1 | TRBD1 | TGCAGCGTTGTTTTTAGGGACAGAGCCTACGAGCAGTACTTC | CSVVFRDRAYEQYF
TRBJ1-2 | - | TRBV10-3 | - | TGTGCCACCCGCGGCACAGGAGAAAATTACACCTTC | CATRGTGENYTF
TRBJ2-7 | - | TRBV5-4 | TRBD2 | TGTGCCAGCAGCCCGAATAGCGGGAACTCCTACGAGCAGTACTTC | CASSPNSGNSYEQYF
TRBJ2-2 | - | TRBV5-1 | - | TGCGCCAGCAGTCGGACGACTAGTAACGGGGAGCTGTTTTTT | CASSRTTSNGELFF
TRBJ2-7 | - | TRBV28 | TRBD2 | TGTGCCAGCAGTTTACTTGGGCTAGCGGCTGGAACCTACGAGCAGTACTTC | CASSLLGLAAGTYEQYF
TRBJ1-2 | - | TRBV28 | TRBD1 | TGTGCCAGCAGTTTTGCGGGACAGAAGATCTATGGCTACACCTTC | CASSFAGQKIYGYTF
TRBJ2-5 | - | TRBV6-1 | TRBD1 | TGTGCCAGCAGAGGGGGCGCATGGGAGACCCAGTACTTC | CASRGGAWETQYF
TRBJ1-3 | - | TRBV21-1 | - | TGTGCCAGCAGCAAGTGCACAATCACAGGAAACACCATATATTTT | CASSKCTITGNTIYF
TRBJ2-3 | - | TRBV5-1 | TRBD2 | TGCGCCAGCAGCCCGTCGGGACTAGAGGCAGATACGCAGTATTTT | CASSPSGLEADTQYF
TRBJ2-2 | - | TRBV6-5 | - | TGTGCCAGCAGTTATCGGGAGACCGGGGAGCTGTTTTTT | CASSYRETGELFF
TRBJ1-5 | - | TRBV28 | - | TGTGCCAGCAGTTCGACAGGCGTCAATCAGCCCCAGCATTTT | CASSSTGVNQPQHF
TRBJ2-2 | - | TRBV7-9 | TRBD2 | TGTTCCAGCAGCTCGACGAGGACTAGCGGGAGCAACACCGGGGAGCTGTTTTTT | CSSSSTRTSGSNTGELFF
TRBJ2-1 | - | TRBV19 | TRBD2 | TGTGCCAGTAGTATAACAACTAGCGGTCGGGATGAGCAGTTCTTC | CASSITTSGRDEQFF
TRBJ2-5 | - | TRBV27 | - | TGTGCCAGCAGTCTCAATGCGGACACCCCGGGAGAGACCCAGTACTTC | CASSLNADTPGETQYF
TRBJ2-3 | - | TRBV5-1 | TRBD1 | TGCACCAGCAGCCAGTCGGGACAGCTACACACAGATACGCAGTATTTT | CTSSQSGQLHTDTQYF